This T cell receptor (beta chain) was recovered during a study of blood T cell repertoires in COVID-19. About the research overall: Acute and convalescent COVID-19 specimens originated in the United States, Italy and Spain. In each case, the material was cDNA or gDNA derived from T cells, B-cell-depleted T cells, or PBMCs.

V lost 4 bases and J lost 0; bases outside the gene matches: 8. The CDR3 spans 18 residues. Germline-derived CDR1 and CDR2 are MNHEY and SMNVEV (reference sequence). Methods used by the authors: Amplification with reference gene primers provided the estimates of nucleated cell counts. Method: immunoSEQ multiplex PCR; TCRdb's copy keeps in-frame clones and lacks some. D and trimming come from the DNA, and the V and J calls and clone size come from that table. The sample comprises roughly 230,000 clones, around four fifths of which are singletons, and around 6.8% rests with the top ten. The receptor was derived from a woman aged 55-75 years with active or convalescent COVID-19. The rearrangement joins TRBV27 to TRBJ2-3; 12 bases agree with TRBD2. Sequencing used peripheral blood. The CDR3 DNA sequence: TGTGCCAGCAGTTCTCGCTCTAGCGGGAGGGCGAGCACAGATACGCAGTATTTT. This encodes CASSSRSSGRASTDTQYF.